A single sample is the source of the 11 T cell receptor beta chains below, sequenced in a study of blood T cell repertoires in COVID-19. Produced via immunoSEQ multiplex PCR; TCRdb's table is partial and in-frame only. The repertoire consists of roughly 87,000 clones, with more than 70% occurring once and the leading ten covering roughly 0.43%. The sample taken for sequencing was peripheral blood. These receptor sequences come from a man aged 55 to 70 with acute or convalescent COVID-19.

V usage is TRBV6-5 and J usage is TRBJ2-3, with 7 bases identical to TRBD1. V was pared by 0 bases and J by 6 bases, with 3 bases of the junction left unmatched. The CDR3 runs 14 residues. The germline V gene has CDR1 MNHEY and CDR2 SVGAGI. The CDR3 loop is CASSYSQGSDTQYF. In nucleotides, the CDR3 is TGTGCCAGCAGTTACTCACAGGGGTCGGATACGCAGTATTTT.

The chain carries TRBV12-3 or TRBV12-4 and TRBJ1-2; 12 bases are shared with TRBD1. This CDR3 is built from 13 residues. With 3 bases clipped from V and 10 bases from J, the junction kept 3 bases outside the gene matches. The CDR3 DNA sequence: TGTGCCAGCAGTTTCGGGACAGGGGGCAACTACACCTTC. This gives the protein CASSFGTGGNYTF.

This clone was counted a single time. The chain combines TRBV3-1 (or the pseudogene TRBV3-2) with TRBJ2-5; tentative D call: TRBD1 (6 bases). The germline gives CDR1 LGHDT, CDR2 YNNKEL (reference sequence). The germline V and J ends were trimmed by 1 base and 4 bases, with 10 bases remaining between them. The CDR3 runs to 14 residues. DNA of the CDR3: TGTGCCAGCAGCCAAGTTGGACAGATAGAGACCCAGTACTTC. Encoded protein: CASSQVGQIETQYF.

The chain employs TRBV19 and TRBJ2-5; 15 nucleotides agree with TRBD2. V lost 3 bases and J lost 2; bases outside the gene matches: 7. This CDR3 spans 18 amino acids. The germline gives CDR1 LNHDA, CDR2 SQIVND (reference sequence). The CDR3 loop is CASSIGLAGGPFQETQYF. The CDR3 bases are TGTGCCAGTAGTATCGGACTAGCGGGGGGGCCCTTTCAAGAGACCCAGTACTTC.

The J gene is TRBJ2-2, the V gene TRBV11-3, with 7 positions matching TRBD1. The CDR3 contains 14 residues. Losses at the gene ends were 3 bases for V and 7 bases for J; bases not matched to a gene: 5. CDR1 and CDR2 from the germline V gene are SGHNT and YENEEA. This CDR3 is CASSFEGGGGELFF. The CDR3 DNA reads TGTGCCAGCAGCTTTGAAGGGGGCGGCGGGGAGCTGTTTTTT.

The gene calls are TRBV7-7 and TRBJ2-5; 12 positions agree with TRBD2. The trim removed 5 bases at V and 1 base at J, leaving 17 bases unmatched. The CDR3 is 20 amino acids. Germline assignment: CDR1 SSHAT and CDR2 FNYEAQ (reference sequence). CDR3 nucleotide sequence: TGTGCCAGCAGCCCCCAGGGCCCGGGACTAGCGGGTGTAATCCAAGAGACCCAGTACTTC. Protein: CASSPQGPGLAGVIQETQYF. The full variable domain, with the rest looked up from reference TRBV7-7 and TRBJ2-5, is GAGVSQSPRYKVTKRGQDVTLRCDPISSHATLYWYQQALGQGPEFLTYFNYEAQPDKSGLPSDRFSAERPEGSISTLTIQRTEQRDSAMYRCASSPQGPGLAGVIQETQYFGPGTRLLVL.

The CDR3 region is CASSLRDRGMRGYTF. CDR3 nucleotides: TGTGCCAGTAGTCTCCGGGACAGGGGGATGAGGGGCTACACCTTC. The chain carries TRBV19 and TRBJ1-2; TRBD1 aligns across 11 bases. CDR1 is LNHDA, CDR2 SQIVND, per germline (reference sequence). There are 15 residues in the CDR3. With 5 bases clipped from V and 8 bases from J, the junction kept 10 bases outside the gene matches.

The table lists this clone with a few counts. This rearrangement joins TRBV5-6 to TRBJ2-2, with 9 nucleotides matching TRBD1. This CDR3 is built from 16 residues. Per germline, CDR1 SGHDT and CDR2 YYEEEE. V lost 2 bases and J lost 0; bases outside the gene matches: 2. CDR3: CASSFGTGSNTGELFF. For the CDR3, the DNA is TGTGCCAGCAGCTTCGGGACAGGGTCGAACACCGGGGAGCTGTTTTTT. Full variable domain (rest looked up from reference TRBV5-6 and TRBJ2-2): DAGVTQSPTHLIKTRGQQVTLRCSPKSGHDTVSWYQQALGQGPQFIFQYYEEEERQRGNFPDRFSGHQFPNYSSELNVNALLLGDSALYLCASSFGTGSNTGELFFGEGSRLTVL.

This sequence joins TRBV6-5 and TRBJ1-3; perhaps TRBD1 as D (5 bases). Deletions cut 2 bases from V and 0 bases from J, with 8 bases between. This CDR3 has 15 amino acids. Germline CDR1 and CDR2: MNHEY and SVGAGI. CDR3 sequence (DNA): TGTGCCAGCAGTTACACAGGCTTCTCTGGAAACACCATATATTTT. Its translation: CASSYTGFSGNTIYF.

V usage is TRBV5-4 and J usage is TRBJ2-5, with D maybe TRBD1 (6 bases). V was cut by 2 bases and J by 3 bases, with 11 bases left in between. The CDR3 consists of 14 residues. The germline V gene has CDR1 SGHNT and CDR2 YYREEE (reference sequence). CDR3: CASSLVGDKETQYF. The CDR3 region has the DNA TGTGCCAGCAGCTTAGTAGGGGACAAAGAGACCCAGTACTTC. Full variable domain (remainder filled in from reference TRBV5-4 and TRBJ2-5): ETGVTQSPTHLIKTRGQQVTLRCSSQSGHNTVSWYQQALGQGPQFIFQYYREEENGRGNFPPRFSGLQFPNYSSELNVNALELDDSALYLCASSLVGDKETQYFGPGTRLLVL.

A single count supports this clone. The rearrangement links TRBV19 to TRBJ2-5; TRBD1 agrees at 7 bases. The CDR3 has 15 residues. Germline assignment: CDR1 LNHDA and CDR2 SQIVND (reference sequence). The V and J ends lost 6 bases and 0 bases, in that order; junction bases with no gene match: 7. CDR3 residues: CASSITGTDQETQYF. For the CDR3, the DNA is TGTGCCAGTAGCATCACCGGGACAGACCAAGAGACCCAGTACTTC. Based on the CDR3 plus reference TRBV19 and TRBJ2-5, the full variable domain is DGGITQSPKYLFRKEGQNVTLSCEQNLNHDAMYWYRQDPGQGLRLIYYSQIVNDFQKGDIAEGYSVSREKKESFPLTVTSAQKNPTAFYLCASSITGTDQETQYFGPGTRLLVL.